The clone carrying this T cell receptor beta chain was recorded only once. This sample was included in a study of blood T cell repertoires in COVID-19. Turning to the study itself: The United States, Italy and Spain provided the acute and convalescent COVID-19 samples.

Authors' data handling: Estimated nucleated cell counts came from reference gene primer amplification. Assay used: immunoSEQ multiplex PCR; TCRdb lists only in-frame clones, some missing. V and J calls and clone size are as listed in that table; D and trimming were resolved from the DNA. This sample has 300,000 to 450,000 clones, with 89% found just once. Material: peripheral blood. The clonotype comes from a woman aged 55-70 years with COVID-19, enrolled during active disease.

In DNA form, the CDR3 reads TGTGCCAGCAGCCCCTCTTCCTGGACAAAAGAGACCCAGTACTTC. It translates to CASSPSSWTKETQYF. The rearrangement joins TRBV2 to TRBJ2-5, with D tentatively TRBD1 (5 bases). There are 15 residues in the CDR3. The germline V gene encodes CDR1 SNHLY and CDR2 FYNNEI. Deletions cut 6 bases from V and 3 bases from J, with 17 bases between.